The source of this TCR delta chain is a study of γδ T cells in repeated Plasmodium falciparum infection. As for this clone: This likely reflects a read error, since a far larger clone is one base away. The same CDR3 can be traced to other DNA sequences in this sample.

From germline, CDR1 is GEAIGNYY and CDR2 EKD. This CDR3 is 15 amino acids long. Bulk repertoires came from Vgamma9/Vdelta2+ or Vdelta2-negative gammadelta T cells flow-sorted from PBMC. TCRdb ran CATT on the multiplex PCR reads. The repertoire holds 85,000 to 90,000 delta-chain clones, with more than 1.4% as singletons. The V and J genes are TRDV2 and TRDJ2; 7 nucleotides match TRDD3. The origin of this receptor is a pool of human donors (malaria-infected and uninfected, not separated). Sequencing was performed on gamma-delta T cells from blood. CDR3 residues: CACDVRGDLTAQLFF. The CDR3 DNA sequence: TGTGCCTGTGACGTCCGGGGGGATTTGACAGCCCAACTCTTCTTT.